This entry lists 27 T cell receptor beta chains sequenced from one sample in a study of blood T cell repertoires in COVID-19. The repertoire was sequenced with immunoSEQ multiplex PCR; TCRdb's copy has only in-frame clones and lacks some. Of 400,000 or so clones in the sample, around 90% were seen once. What was sequenced was PBMCs or T cells enriched from blood (not recorded which). The receptors were gathered from a woman in her forties with acute COVID-19.

This rearrangement joins TRBV19 to TRBJ1-4, with D uncertain. CDR1 and CDR2 (germline): LNHDA, SQIVND (reference sequence). Deletions cut 1 base from V and 3 bases from J, with 12 bases between. CDR3 length equals 16 residues. The CDR3 spells CASSIVVAGPNEKLFF. CDR3 nucleotides: TGTGCCAGTAGTATAGTGGTGGCAGGTCCTAATGAAAAACTGTTTTTT.

This clone has just one count. This sequence joins TRBV18 and TRBJ1-6; the D is unclear. The V gene lost 3 bases and the J gene lost 6 bases, with 12 bases spanning the gap. The CDR3 spans 15 residues. The germline gives CDR1 KGHSH, CDR2 LQKENI. CDR3 DNA sequence: TGTGCCAGCTCACCCTTTGAGGGTTCTAATTCACCCCTCCACTTT. This gives the protein CASSPFEGSNSPLHF. The full variable domain, rest sourced from reference TRBV18 and TRBJ1-6, is NAGVMQNPRHLVRRRGQEARLRCSPMKGHSHVYWYRQLPEEGLKFMVYLQKENIIDESGMPKERFSAEFPKEGPSILRIQQVVRGDSAAYFCASSPFEGSNSPLHFGNGTRLTVT.

The gene calls are TRBV7-9 and TRBJ1-5; no clear D. Trimming took off 4 bases at V and 3 bases at J, with 10 bases between the two ends. There are 14 residues in the CDR3. Looked up from germline, CDR1 is SEHNR and CDR2 is FQNEAQ (reference sequence). CDR3 region: CASSSIQVNQPQHF. The CDR3 DNA reads as TGTGCCAGCAGCTCCATTCAGGTCAATCAGCCCCAGCATTTT.

The CDR3 sequence: CASSQQPGGSGNTIYF. The CDR3 coding sequence is TGCGCCAGCAGCCAGCAACCGGGAGGCTCTGGAAACACCATATATTTT. The V call is TRBV4-1, the J call TRBJ1-3; D is unclear. V gave up 3 bases and J gave up 0 bases, with 12 bases separating them. CDR3 length equals 16 residues. CDR1 MGHRA and CDR2 YSYEKL come from the germline V gene.

V usage is TRBV5-8 and J usage is TRBJ1-5, with D possibly being TRBD1 (6 bases). Trimming removed 4 bases from V and 0 bases from J, with 8 bases in between. The germline V gene has CDR1 SGHTS and CDR2 YDEGEE. The CDR3 runs 14 residues. CDR3 sequence reads: CASSLDSSNQPQHF. The CDR3 DNA is TGTGCCAGCAGCCTGGACAGTAGCAATCAGCCCCAGCATTTT.

The chain has TRBV5-4 and TRBJ1-6, with D possibly TRBD1 on 5 matching bases. The CDR3 contains 15 residues. Germline V CDR1 and CDR2: SGHNT, YYREEE (reference sequence). V gave up 4 bases and J gave up 10 bases, with 18 bases separating them. CDR3 DNA: TGTGCCAGCAGCCCGACACCGCCCGGGGGGTCACCCCTCCACTTT. Translating gives CASSPTPPGGSPLHF. Using reference TRBV5-4 and TRBJ1-6 for the parts outside the CDR3, the full variable domain is ETGVTQSPTHLIKTRGQQVTLRCSSQSGHNTVSWYQQALGQGPQFIFQYYREEENGRGNFPPRFSGLQFPNYSSELNVNALELDDSALYLCASSPTPPGGSPLHFGNGTRLTVT.

The chain employs TRBV9 and TRBJ2-1, with D unresolved. V gave up 0 bases and J gave up 9 bases, with 13 bases separating them. Germline CDR1 and CDR2: SGDLS and YYNGEE. The CDR3 length is 14 residues. The CDR3: CASSVEGSPGEQFF. In DNA form, the CDR3 reads TGTGCCAGCAGCGTAGAAGGTAGCCCCGGTGAGCAGTTCTTC.

V and J are TRBV5-1 and TRBJ2-2; 7 bases are shared with TRBD1. Germline V gives CDR1 SGHRS, CDR2 YFSETQ. With 4 bases clipped from V and 5 bases from J, the junction kept 11 bases outside the gene matches. The CDR3 runs 16 residues. The CDR3 DNA sequence: TGCGCCAGCAGCCCGCAGACAGGGCGAAAAACCGGGGAGCTGTTTTTT. Amino acids: CASSPQTGRKTGELFF.

J is TRBJ1-1 and V is TRBV19; tentatively, D is TRBD1 (6 bases). The CDR3 loop spans 15 amino acids. The V end was cut by 3 bases, the J end by 4 bases, with 15 bases between. CDR1 LNHDA and CDR2 SQIVND come from the germline V gene (reference sequence). The CDR3 region has the DNA TGTGCCAGTAGTATCTCTCAGGGGTATATCACTGAAGCTTTCTTT. Its protein product is CASSISQGYITEAFF.

This clone was seen only once. The CDR3 bases are TGTGCCAGTACAACCGGGACAGGGATGTACGAGCAGTACTTC. It specifies CASTTGTGMYEQYF. The V and J genes are TRBV19 and TRBJ2-7; 9 nucleotides align to TRBD1. The junction had 8 bases not matched to a gene; V was cut back by 7 bases and J by 4 bases. The germline gives CDR1 LNHDA, CDR2 SQIVND (reference sequence). The CDR3 spans 14 residues.

The chain recombines TRBV30 with TRBJ1-5, with 7 nucleotides matching TRBD1. Per the germline V gene, CDR1 is GTSNPN and CDR2 is SVGIG (reference sequence). Germline trimming cut 3 bases from V and 2 bases from J; bases unmatched to any gene: 4. CDR3 length: 14 amino acids. CDR3 coding DNA: TGTGCCTGGAGCAACAGGGGAGGCAATCAGCCCCAGCATTTT. It encodes CAWSNRGGNQPQHF.

The chain joins TRBV7-9 to TRBJ1-2; a weak D match, TRBD1 (5 bases). The V end lost 5 bases, the J end lost 3 bases, and 13 bases lay between the germline ends. CDR1 and CDR2 from the germline V gene are SEHNR and FQNEAQ (reference sequence). This CDR3 spans 14 amino acids. In DNA form, the CDR3 reads TGTGCCAGCAGCCCGAAGGACAACTACTATGGCTACACCTTC. Amino acids: CASSPKDNYYGYTF.

This sequence joins TRBV24-1 and TRBJ2-3, with D perhaps matching TRBD2 (6 bases). The V gene lost 8 bases and the J gene lost 7 bases, with 15 bases spanning the gap. Germline CDR1 reads KGHDR; CDR2 reads SFDVKD. This CDR3 is built from 13 residues. The CDR3 nucleotides read TGTGCCACCAATGGGGGGTACCAGAATACGCAGTATTTT. Translating it yields CATNGGYQNTQYF.

The chain joins TRBV27 to TRBJ1-2, with a possible D match to TRBD1 (5 bases). Looked up from germline, CDR1 is MNHEY and CDR2 is SMNVEV (reference sequence). The CDR3 is 14 residues long. Trimming pared 2 bases from V and 7 bases from J, leaving 14 bases between. DNA of the CDR3: TGTGCCAGCAGTTTAGGGCCCAGGGAAAGTGGCTACACCTTC. It specifies CASSLGPRESGYTF.

The chain links TRBV2 to TRBJ1-2; D perhaps matches TRBD1 (6 bases). The CDR3 sequence is 14 residues long. Between the trimmed V and J ends, which lost 2 bases and 7 bases, there was a span of 14 bases. Germline V gives CDR1 SNHLY, CDR2 FYNNEI. The CDR3 here is CASSERGRGSGYTF. As DNA, the CDR3 is TGTGCCAGCAGTGAAAGGGGGAGGGGTAGTGGCTACACCTTC. Full variable domain (outside the CDR3, taken from reference TRBV2 and TRBJ1-2): EPEVTQTPSHQVTQMGQEVILRCVPISNHLYFYWYRQILGQKVEFLVSFYNNEISEKSEIFDDQFSVERPDGSNFTLKIRSTKLEDSAMYFCASSERGRGSGYTFGSGTRLTVV.

The genes are TRBV5-1 and TRBJ2-5; D perhaps matches TRBD1 (5 bases). Germline V CDR1 and CDR2: SGHRS, YFSETQ. The CDR3 is 14 residues long. V shed 4 bases and J shed 4 bases, with 14 bases lying between them. CDR3 in DNA: TGCGCCAGCAGCCCTGGGCAGGGTGTAGAGACCCAGTACTTC. It codes for CASSPGQGVETQYF.

This chain connects TRBV2 to TRBJ2-7, with 7 bases lining up with TRBD2. The CDR3 length is 14 residues. J lost 6 bases, V lost 5 bases, and 10 bases had no gene match. From germline, CDR1 is SNHLY and CDR2 FYNNEI. CDR3: CASSWTVPGGEQYF. CDR3 nucleotide sequence: TGTGCCAGCAGTTGGACCGTTCCGGGGGGCGAGCAGTACTTC.

V and J are TRBV6-1 and TRBJ2-1; D might be TRBD2 (6 bases). V lost 2 bases, J lost 2 bases, and 16 bases lay in between. The CDR3 has 17 residues. Germline V CDR1 and CDR2: MNHNS, SASEGT. The CDR3 loop is CASSEMGGSVTYNEQFF. Written as DNA, the CDR3 is TGTGCCAGCAGTGAAATGGGGGGTAGCGTGACCTACAATGAGCAGTTCTTC.

The genes are TRBV7-8 and TRBJ1-1, with 7 positions matching TRBD1. CDR3 size: 14 residues. CDR1 and CDR2 (germline): SGHVS, FQNEAQ. Germline trimming cut 4 bases from V and 1 base from J; bases unmatched to any gene: 3. CDR3 residues: CASSWGQQNTEAFF. In DNA form, the CDR3 reads TGTGCCAGCAGCTGGGGACAGCAGAACACTGAAGCTTTCTTT.

The J gene is TRBJ1-5, the V gene TRBV7-9; D remains unclear. From germline, CDR1 is SEHNR and CDR2 FQNEAQ (reference sequence). The V end lost 1 base, the J end lost 0 bases, and 13 bases lay between the germline ends. The CDR3 totals 17 residues. CDR3 protein: CASSLVADGFSNQPQHF. CDR3 sequence (DNA): TGTGCCAGCAGCTTAGTTGCGGATGGATTTAGCAATCAGCCCCAGCATTTT.

A note on this clone: The same CDR3 is also encoded by other DNA sequences in this sample. J is TRBJ2-7 and V is TRBV5-6, with 7 positions matching TRBD1. The CDR3 spans 14 residues. V gave up 0 bases and J gave up 2 bases; unmatched junction bases: 2. Germline V lookup: CDR1 SGHDT, CDR2 YYEEEE. The CDR3 coding sequence is TGTGCCAGCAGCTTGGGGCAGGGGGCCTACGAGCAGTACTTC. Protein product: CASSLGQGAYEQYF.

Comments on this clone: This sample includes further DNA sequences coding for the same CDR3. The chain recombines TRBV30 with TRBJ2-5; tentative D call: TRBD1 (5 bases). V was trimmed by 0 bases and J by 2 bases, leaving 7 bases between them. Germline V lookup: CDR1 GTSNPN, CDR2 SVGIG (reference sequence). The CDR3 extends over 13 amino acids. The CDR3: CAWSVQVQETQYF. CDR3 DNA sequence: TGTGCCTGGAGTGTACAGGTTCAAGAGACCCAGTACTTC.

This chain links TRBV3-1 (or the pseudogene TRBV3-2) with TRBJ2-2; TRBD1 matches 7 bases. Germline V gives CDR1 LGHDT, CDR2 YNNKEL (reference sequence). V was clipped by 4 bases and J by 7 bases; unmatched bases: 3. The CDR3 is 13 amino acids. CDR3 sequence (DNA): TGTGCCAGCAGCCTTCGACAGGGCGGGGAGCTGTTTTTT. It translates to CASSLRQGGELFF.

V usage is TRBV6-5 and J usage is TRBJ1-6, with 7 bases fitting TRBD1. V was pared by 6 bases and J by 8 bases, with 4 bases of the junction left unmatched. The CDR3 runs 13 residues. Germline-derived CDR1 and CDR2 are MNHEY and SVGAGI. The CDR3 nucleotides are TGTGCCAGCAGAAGGACAGGAGATTCACCCCTCCACTTT. Residues: CASRRTGDSPLHF.

The chain couples TRBV24-1 to TRBJ2-3; 13 nucleotides line up with TRBD2. Germline CDR1 reads KGHDR; CDR2 reads SFDVKD. This CDR3 contains 20 residues. Unmatched junction bases numbered 10, after V lost 1 base and J lost 1 base. CDR3 amino acids: CATSDFTSGGVLRGTDTQYF. The CDR3 region has the DNA TGTGCCACCAGTGATTTTACTAGCGGGGGGGTACTGCGTGGCACAGATACGCAGTATTTT.

The chain joins TRBV19 to TRBJ1-1; 7 nucleotides match TRBD1. Germline assignment: CDR1 LNHDA and CDR2 SQIVND (reference sequence). V lost 5 bases to trimming and J lost 0 bases; unmatched junction nucleotides: 9. CDR3 length: 16 residues. The CDR3 bases are TGTGCCAGTAGTCCCGGCCGGACAGGACTGAACACTGAAGCTTTCTTT. Protein product: CASSPGRTGLNTEAFF.

CDR3: CASTDRAENQPQHF. CDR3 sequence (DNA): TGTGCCAGCACGGACAGGGCTGAAAATCAGCCCCAGCATTTT. This chain links TRBV6-6 with TRBJ1-5, with TRBD1 matching over 8 bases. Trimming cost V 7 bases and J 4 bases; bases outside gene matches: 6. Germline values: CDR1 MNHNY, CDR2 SVGAGI (reference sequence). The CDR3 sequence is 14 residues long.